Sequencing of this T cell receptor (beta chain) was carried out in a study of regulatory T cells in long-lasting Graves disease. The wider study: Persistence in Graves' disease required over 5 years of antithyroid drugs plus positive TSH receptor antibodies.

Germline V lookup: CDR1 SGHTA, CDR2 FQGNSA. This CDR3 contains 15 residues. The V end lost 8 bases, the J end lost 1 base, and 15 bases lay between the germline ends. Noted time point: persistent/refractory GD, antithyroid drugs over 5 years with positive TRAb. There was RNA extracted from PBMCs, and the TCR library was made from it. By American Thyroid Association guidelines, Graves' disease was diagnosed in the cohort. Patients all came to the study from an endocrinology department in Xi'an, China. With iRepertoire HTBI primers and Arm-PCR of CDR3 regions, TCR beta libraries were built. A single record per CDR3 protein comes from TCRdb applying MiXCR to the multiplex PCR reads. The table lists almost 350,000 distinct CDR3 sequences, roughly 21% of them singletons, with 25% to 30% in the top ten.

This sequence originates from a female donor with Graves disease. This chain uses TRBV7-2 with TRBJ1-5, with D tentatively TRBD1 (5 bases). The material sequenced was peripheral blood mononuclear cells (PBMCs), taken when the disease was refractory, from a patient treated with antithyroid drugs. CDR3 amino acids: CASASDRSSNQPQHF. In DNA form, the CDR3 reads TGTGCCAGCGCGTCCGACAGATCCAGCAATCAGCCCCAGCATTTT.